Sequencing of this TCR beta chain was carried out in a study of blood T cell repertoires in COVID-19. Study details: Whether acute or convalescent, the COVID-19 samples came from the United States, Italy and Spain. T cells, B-cell-depleted T cells, or PBMCs provided the cDNA or gDNA that served as material.

With 7 bases removed from V and 2 bases from J, the gap between germline ends came to 14 bases. This CDR3 is 14 amino acids long. Germline CDR1 reads ENHRY; CDR2 reads SYGVKD. In the study's own analysis: Nucleated cell number was recorded as an estimate derived from reference gene primer amplification. The table came from immunoSEQ multiplex PCR; TCRdb's copy has only in-frame clones and leaves some out. The V and J calls and the clone size are those of that table, but D and trimming were determined from the DNA. The data contain approximately 160,000 clones, about four fifths of them singletons. J is TRBJ1-2 and V is TRBV10-3; the D gene is possibly TRBD1 (5 bases). Sequenced material: peripheral blood. This receptor was obtained from a man aged 55 to 69 with active or convalescent COVID-19. The CDR3 loop reads CAITQGTLNYGYTF. The CDR3 nucleotides are TGTGCCATCACCCAGGGTACTTTAAACTATGGCTACACCTTC.